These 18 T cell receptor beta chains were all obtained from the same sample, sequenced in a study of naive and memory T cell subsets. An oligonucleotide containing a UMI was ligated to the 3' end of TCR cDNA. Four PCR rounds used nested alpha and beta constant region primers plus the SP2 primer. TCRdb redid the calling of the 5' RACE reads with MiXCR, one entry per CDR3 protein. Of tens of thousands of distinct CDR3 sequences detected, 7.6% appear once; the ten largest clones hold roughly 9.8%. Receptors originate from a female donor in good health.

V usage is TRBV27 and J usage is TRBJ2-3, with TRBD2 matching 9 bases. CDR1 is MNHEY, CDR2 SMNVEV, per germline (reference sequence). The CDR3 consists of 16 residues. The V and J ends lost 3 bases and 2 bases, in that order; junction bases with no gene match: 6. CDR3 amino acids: CASSLATSGITDTQYF. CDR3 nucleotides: TGTGCCAGCAGTTTGGCGACTAGCGGAATCACAGATACGCAGTATTTT.

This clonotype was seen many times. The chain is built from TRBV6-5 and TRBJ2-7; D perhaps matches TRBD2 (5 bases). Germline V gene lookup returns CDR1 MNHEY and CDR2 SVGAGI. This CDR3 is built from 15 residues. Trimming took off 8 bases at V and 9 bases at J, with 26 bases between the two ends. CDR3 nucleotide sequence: TGTGCCAGCCCCGATTGGCGAGGGTATTCCTCGCGGCAGTACTTC. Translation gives CASPDWRGYSSRQYF.

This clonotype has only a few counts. This chain's CDR3 is CASSEASGGPDTQYF. CDR3 nucleotides: TGTGCCAGCAGTGAAGCTAGCGGGGGGCCAGATACGCAGTATTTT. The gene calls are TRBV6-1 and TRBJ2-3, with 10 bases lining up with TRBD2. The CDR3 extends over 15 amino acids. J lost 4 bases, V lost 0 bases, and 1 base had no gene match. Germline CDR1 MNHNS, CDR2 SASEGT.

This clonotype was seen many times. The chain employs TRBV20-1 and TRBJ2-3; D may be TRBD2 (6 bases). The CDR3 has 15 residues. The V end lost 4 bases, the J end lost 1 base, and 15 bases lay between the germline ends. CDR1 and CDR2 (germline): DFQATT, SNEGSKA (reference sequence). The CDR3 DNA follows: TGCAGTGCTAACACCCTCGCGGGACGCACAGATACGCAGTATTTT. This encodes CSANTLAGRTDTQYF.

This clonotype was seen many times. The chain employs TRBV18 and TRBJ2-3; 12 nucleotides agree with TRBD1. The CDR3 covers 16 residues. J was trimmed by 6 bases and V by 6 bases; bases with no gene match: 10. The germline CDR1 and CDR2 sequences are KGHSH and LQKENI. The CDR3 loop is CASSETGTGGPDTQYF. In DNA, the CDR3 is TGTGCCAGCTCGGAAACCGGGACAGGGGGCCCCGATACGCAGTATTTT.

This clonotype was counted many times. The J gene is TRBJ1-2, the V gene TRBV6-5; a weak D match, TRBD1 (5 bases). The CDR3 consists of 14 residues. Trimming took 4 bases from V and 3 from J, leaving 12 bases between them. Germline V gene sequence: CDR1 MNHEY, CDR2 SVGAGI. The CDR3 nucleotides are TGTGCCAGCAGTTTGGGGGGGGAATACTATGGCTACACCTTC. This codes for CASSLGGEYYGYTF.

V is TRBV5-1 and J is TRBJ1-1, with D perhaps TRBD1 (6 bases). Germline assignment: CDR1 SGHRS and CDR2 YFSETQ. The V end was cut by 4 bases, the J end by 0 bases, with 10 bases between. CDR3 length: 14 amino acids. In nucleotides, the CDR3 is TGCGCCAGCAGCGTCGGACAGTTGAACACTGAAGCTTTCTTT. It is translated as CASSVGQLNTEAFF.

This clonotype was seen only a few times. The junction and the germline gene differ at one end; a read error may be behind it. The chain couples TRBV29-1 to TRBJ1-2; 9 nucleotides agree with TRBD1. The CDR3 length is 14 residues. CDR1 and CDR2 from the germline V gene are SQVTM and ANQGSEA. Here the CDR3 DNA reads TGCAGCGTTGACCACAGGGGGCGAAACTATGGCGACACCTTC. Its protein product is CSVDHRGRNYGDTF.

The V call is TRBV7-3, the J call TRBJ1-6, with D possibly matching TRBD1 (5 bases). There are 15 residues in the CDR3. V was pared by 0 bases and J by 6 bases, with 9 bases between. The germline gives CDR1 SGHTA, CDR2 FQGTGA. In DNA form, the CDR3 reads TGTGCCAGCAGCTTAACAAGGGACGTTAATTCACCCCTCCACTTT. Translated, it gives CASSLTRDVNSPLHF.

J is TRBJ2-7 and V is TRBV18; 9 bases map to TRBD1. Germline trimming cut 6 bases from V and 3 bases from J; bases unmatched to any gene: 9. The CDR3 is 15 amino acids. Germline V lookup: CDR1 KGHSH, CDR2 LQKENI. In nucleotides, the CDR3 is TGTGCCAGCTCCCACGGACAGGGGATTCTCTACGAGCAGTACTTC. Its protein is CASSHGQGILYEQYF.

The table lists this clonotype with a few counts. The CDR3 spells CASSQDPYSSPYNEQFF. For the CDR3, the DNA is TGCGCCAGCAGCCAAGATCCGTACAGCTCACCCTACAATGAGCAGTTCTTC. The chain is built from TRBV4-1 and TRBJ2-1, with D hard to call. V dropped 0 bases and J dropped 2 bases, with 14 bases sitting between them. Germline V gene data show CDR1 as MGHRA and CDR2 as YSYEKL. This CDR3 spans 17 amino acids.

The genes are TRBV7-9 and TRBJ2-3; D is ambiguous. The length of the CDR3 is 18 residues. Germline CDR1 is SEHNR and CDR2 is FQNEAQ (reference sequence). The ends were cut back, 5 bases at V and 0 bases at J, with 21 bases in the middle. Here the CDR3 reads CASSAGNAGALSTDTQYF. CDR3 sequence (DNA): TGTGCCAGCAGCGCAGGTAACGCAGGAGCACTAAGCACAGATACGCAGTATTTT.

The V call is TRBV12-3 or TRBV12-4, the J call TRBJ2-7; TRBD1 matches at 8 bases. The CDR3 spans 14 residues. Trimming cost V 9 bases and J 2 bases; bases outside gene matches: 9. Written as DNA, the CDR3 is TGTGCCAGTAGCAGAAGGACAGGGACCTACGAGCAGTACTTC. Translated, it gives CASSRRTGTYEQYF.

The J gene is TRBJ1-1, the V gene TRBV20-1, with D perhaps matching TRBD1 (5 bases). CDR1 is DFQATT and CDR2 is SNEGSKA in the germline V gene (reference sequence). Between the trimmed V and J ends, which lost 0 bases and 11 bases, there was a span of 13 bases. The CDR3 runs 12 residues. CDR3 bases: TGCAGTGCTAGAGACGGGGGGGGGTCGGCTTTCTTT. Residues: CSARDGGGSAFF.

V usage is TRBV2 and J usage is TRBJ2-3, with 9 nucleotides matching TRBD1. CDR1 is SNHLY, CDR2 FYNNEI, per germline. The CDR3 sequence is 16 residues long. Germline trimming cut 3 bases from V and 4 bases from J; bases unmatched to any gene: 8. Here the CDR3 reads CASSDEGQGHADTQYF. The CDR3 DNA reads TGTGCCAGCAGTGATGAAGGACAGGGGCACGCAGATACGCAGTATTTT.

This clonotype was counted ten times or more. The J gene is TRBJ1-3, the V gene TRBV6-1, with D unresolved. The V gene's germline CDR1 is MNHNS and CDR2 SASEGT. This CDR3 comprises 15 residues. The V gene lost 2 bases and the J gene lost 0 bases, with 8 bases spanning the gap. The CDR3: CASSESHSSGNTIYF. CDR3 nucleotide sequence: TGTGCCAGCAGTGAAAGTCACAGCTCTGGAAACACCATATATTTT.

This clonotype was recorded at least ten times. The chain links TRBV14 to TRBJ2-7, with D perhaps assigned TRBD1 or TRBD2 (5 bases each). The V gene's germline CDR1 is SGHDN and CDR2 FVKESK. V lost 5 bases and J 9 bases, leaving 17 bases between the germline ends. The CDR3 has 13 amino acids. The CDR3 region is CASSLGRLRGQYF. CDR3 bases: TGTGCCAGCAGCTTGGGACGGTTACGAGGGCAGTACTTC.

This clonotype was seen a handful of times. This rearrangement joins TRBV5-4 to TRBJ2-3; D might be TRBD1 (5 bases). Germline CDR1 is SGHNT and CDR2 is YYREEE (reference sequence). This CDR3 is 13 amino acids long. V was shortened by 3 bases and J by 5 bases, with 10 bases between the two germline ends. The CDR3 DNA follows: TGTGCCAGCAGCTGGATAGGGGTAGATACGCAGTATTTT. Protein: CASSWIGVDTQYF.